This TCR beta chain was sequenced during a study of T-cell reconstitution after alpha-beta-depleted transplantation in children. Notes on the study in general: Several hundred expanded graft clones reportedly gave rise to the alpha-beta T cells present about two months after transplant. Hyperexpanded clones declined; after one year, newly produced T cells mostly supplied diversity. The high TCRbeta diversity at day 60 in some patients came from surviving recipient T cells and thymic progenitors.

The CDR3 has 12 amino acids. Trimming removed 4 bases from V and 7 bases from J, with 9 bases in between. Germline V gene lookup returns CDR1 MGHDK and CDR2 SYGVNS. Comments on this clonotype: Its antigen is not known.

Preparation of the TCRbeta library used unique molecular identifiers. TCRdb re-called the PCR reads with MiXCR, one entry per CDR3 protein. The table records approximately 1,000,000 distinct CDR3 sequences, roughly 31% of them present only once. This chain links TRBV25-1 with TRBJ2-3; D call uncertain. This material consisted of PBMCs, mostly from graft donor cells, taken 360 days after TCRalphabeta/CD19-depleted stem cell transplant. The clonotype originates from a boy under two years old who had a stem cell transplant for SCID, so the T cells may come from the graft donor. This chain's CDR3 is CASSGADHTQYF. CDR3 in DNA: TGTGCCAGCAGTGGGGCGGACCATACGCAGTATTTT.